The 7 T cell receptor beta chains below all came from one sample that was sequenced in a study of identical twins. Using its own MiXCR run on the 5' RACE reads, TCRdb lists one record per CDR3 protein. The repertoire holds about 530,000 distinct CDR3 sequences, with approximately 16% as singletons. The data also belong to a second study, concerning yellow fever vaccine responses in identical twins.

Specimen: CD4+ T cells sorted from blood. The receptor source for this set is a woman aged 18-29 years in good health.

V and J are TRBV7-9 and TRBJ2-1; perhaps D is TRBD1 or TRBD2 (5 bases each). The V end was cut by 1 base, the J end by 6 bases, with 16 bases between. The V gene's germline CDR1 is SEHNR and CDR2 FQNEAQ (reference sequence). The CDR3 spans 16 residues. The CDR3 nucleotides are TGTGCCAGCAGCTTAGGAGGGGTAACCCACCCCAATGAGCAGTTCTTC. Translating it yields CASSLGGVTHPNEQFF.

This clonotype has just a few counts. The chain couples TRBV2 to TRBJ2-3; 12 bases align to TRBD2. Losses at the gene ends were 7 bases for V and 5 bases for J; bases not matched to a gene: 7. CDR3 length: 15 residues. CDR1 SNHLY and CDR2 FYNNEI come from the germline V gene. Here the CDR3 DNA reads TGTGCCAGCACCCGACTAGCGGGAGAGGTAGATACGCAGTATTTT. Encoded protein: CASTRLAGEVDTQYF.

This clonotype came up a few times. The chain employs TRBV15 and TRBJ2-1; TRBD1 might be the D (6 bases). CDR3 length equals 17 residues. Germline CDR1 reads LNHNV; CDR2 reads YYDKDF (reference sequence). Trimming shortened V by 0 bases and J by 6 bases, and 18 bases separated the two germline ends. CDR3 region: CATSRDIGQGLGNEQFF. CDR3 coding DNA: TGTGCCACCAGCAGAGATATAGGGCAGGGGTTAGGCAATGAGCAGTTCTTC.

Turning to this clonotype: This may come from a read error, since a much larger clone is one base off. The chain has TRBV12-3 or TRBV12-4 and TRBJ2-3, with 11 bases lining up with TRBD2. This CDR3 has 19 amino acids. The CDR3 loop is CTSSQPLSGGDSSTDTQYF. The CDR3, as DNA: TGTACCAGCAGTCAGCCCCTTAGCGGGGGGGATTCTAGCACAGATACGCAGTATTTT.

This clonotype was seen a few times. The chain links TRBV5-1 to TRBJ2-2; D is unclear. V dropped 6 bases and J dropped 1 base, with 19 bases sitting between them. The CDR3 sequence is 17 residues long. CDR1 and CDR2 from the germline V gene are SGHRS and YFSETQ. Here the CDR3 reads CASTLTVADLNTGELFF. The DNA for the CDR3 is TGCGCCAGCACCCTAACTGTTGCGGACCTGAACACCGGGGAGCTGTTTTTT.

This clonotype was counted a few times. This sequence joins TRBV5-1 and TRBJ2-5; 8 positions agree with TRBD1. The CDR3 spans 12 residues. Germline lookup yields CDR1 SGHRS and CDR2 YFSETQ. With V trimmed by 6 bases and J by 3 bases, 1 base remained unmatched. The CDR3 protein is CASKDREETQYF. The CDR3 DNA follows: TGCGCCAGCAAGGACAGGGAAGAGACCCAGTACTTC.

This clonotype was seen at least ten times. The chain combines TRBV7-3 with TRBJ2-2, with D tentatively TRBD1 (6 bases). Germline lookup yields CDR1 SGHTA and CDR2 FQGTGA. The V and J ends lost 6 bases and 4 bases respectively, with 9 bases between them. CDR3 size: 13 residues. The CDR3 loop is CASSQQGTGELFF. The CDR3 DNA is TGTGCCAGCAGTCAACAGGGCACCGGGGAGCTGTTTTTT.